This TCR beta chain was sequenced in a study of metastatic and nonmetastatic thyroid tumors. Study overall: Across peripheral blood and tumor or nodule tissue samples taken from malignant and benign thyroid patients, the repertoires were compared with one another. Study outcomes and limitations: It was reportedly found that TCR beta diversity was significantly higher in malignant thyroid tumors than in benign nodules, a difference seen in both blood and tumor samples.

This clone was picked up many times. The antigen is unknown. Authors' analysis steps: Between-group CDR3 differences, defined by clinicopathological status, yielded a distant-metastasis classifier for papillary thyroid cancer. MiXCR was used by TCRdb to re-call the PCR reads. The V and J calls shown here were made by TCRdb, not taken from the authors' results. The repertoire holds 20,000 to 25,000 clones, with roughly 18% as singletons. Until they underwent thyroid surgery, no patient had received any treatment. The TCR sequence derives from a male donor with papillary thyroid cancer or a benign thyroid nodule (not recorded which). Some clones in this sample may be carry-over from other donors' samples. Input material: adjacent normal tissue.

The chain's CDR3 is CATSERGGVSTDTQYF. The DNA of the CDR3 is TGTGCCACCAGCGAGAGGGGGGGGGTCTCAACAGATACGCAGTATTTT. V and J are TRBV15 and TRBJ2-3, with D tentatively TRBD2 (7 bases). Germline V CDR1 and CDR2: LNHNV, YYDKDF (reference sequence). The CDR3 has 16 amino acids. Deletions cut 5 bases from V and 3 bases from J, with 18 bases between.